The next 21 T cell receptor beta chains were all read from a single sample in a study of blood T cells in healthy people across ages. A second PCR of 7 to 11 cycles used a sample-barcoded 5' primer and a J-beta primer mix. TCRdb processed the 5' RACE reads anew with MiXCR; each CDR3 protein has one entry. The sample records 750,000 to 1,000,000 distinct CDR3 sequences, just under 30% being singletons. A further study also used this sample, focusing on T cells of mothers and their children.

Sequenced: blood. The receptors stem from a woman in her thirties or forties in good health.

A note on this clonotype: An end of the junction does not agree with germline; a read error may underlie this. The gene calls are TRBV28 and TRBJ2-7; 9 positions agree with TRBD1. Germline values: CDR1 MDHEN, CDR2 SYDVKM. There are 15 residues in the CDR3. The CDR3 spells CAGSLDGTGTYEQYF. CDR3 nucleotides: TGTGCCGGCAGTCTAGACGGGACAGGGACCTACGAGCAGTACTTC.

The chain joins TRBV18 to TRBJ2-3; D is uncertain. The CDR3 totals 14 residues. Germline lookup yields CDR1 KGHSH and CDR2 LQKENI. Trimming took 4 bases from V and 1 from J, leaving 9 bases between them. CDR3: CASSQNVGTDTQYF. CDR3 nucleotide sequence: TGTGCCAGCTCACAAAACGTAGGCACAGATACGCAGTATTTT.

This clonotype has a handful of counts. V is TRBV12-3 or TRBV12-4 and J is TRBJ2-3, with 9 bases that match TRBD2. After removal of 6 bases from V and 6 bases from J, the junction contained 7 bases not matched to a gene. This CDR3 has 14 residues. CDR3 protein: CASSGSGGWDTQYF. The CDR3 DNA follows: TGTGCCAGCAGCGGTAGCGGGGGATGGGATACGCAGTATTTT.

The rearrangement links TRBV4-1 to TRBJ1-4; TRBD1 matches 8 bases. The junction had 25 bases not matched to a gene; V was cut back by 2 bases and J by 8 bases. The germline CDR1 and CDR2 sequences are MGHRA and YSYEKL. The CDR3 covers 21 residues. CDR3: CASSQIFRGPGTGAGQEKLFF. The CDR3 bases are TGCGCCAGCAGCCAAATCTTCAGGGGGCCAGGGACCGGGGCGGGACAAGAAAAACTGTTTTTT.

Concerning this clonotype: The junction does not match germline at one end; this may be a read error. The CDR3: CASSSDGRGGLDTQYF. CDR3 DNA: TGTGCTAGCAGCTCCGACGGGAGGGGGGGCCTAGATACGCAGTATTTT. This sequence joins TRBV7-7 and TRBJ2-3; 8 positions agree with TRBD2. The length of the CDR3 is 16 residues. Germline lookup yields CDR1 SSHAT and CDR2 FNYEAQ (reference sequence).

This clonotype was seen a handful of times. The chain is built from TRBV20-1 and TRBJ2-1; 8 positions agree with TRBD2. Germline V gene lookup returns CDR1 DFQATT and CDR2 SNEGSKA (reference sequence). V was pared by 5 bases and J by 1 base, with 7 bases of the junction left unmatched. The CDR3 contains 15 residues. As DNA, the CDR3 is TGCAGTGCTGTCGGGAGGGGAATATCCTACAATGAGCAGTTCTTC. It translates to CSAVGRGISYNEQFF.

As regards this clonotype: A much bigger clone sits one base away, suggesting this may be a read error. V is TRBV20-1 and J is TRBJ2-5; D remains unclear. Per the germline V gene, CDR1 is DFQATT and CDR2 is SNEGSKA (reference sequence). This CDR3 has 12 residues. The CDR3 DNA reads as TGCAGTGTTAGAGATGGACCCTCGGAGCAGTACTTC. Amino acid sequence: CSVRDGPSEQYF.

At least ten counts were recorded for this clonotype. V is TRBV12-3 or TRBV12-4 and J is TRBJ2-7, with TRBD1 matching over 8 bases. The ends lost 8 bases at V and 4 bases at J; junction bases unmatched: 4. The CDR3 has 12 amino acids. The CDR3 region is CASGQGVYEQYF. The CDR3 nucleotides read TGTGCCAGCGGACAGGGTGTGTACGAGCAGTACTTC.

The chain is built from TRBV29-1 and TRBJ2-7; 7 nucleotides align to TRBD2. The ends lost 4 bases at V and 0 bases at J; junction bases unmatched: 12. There are 16 residues in the CDR3. Germline CDR1 reads SQVTM; CDR2 reads ANQGSEA. CDR3 coding DNA: TGCAGCGTTGTATGGCCCCGGCTAGCGGACTCCTACGAGCAGTACTTC. This encodes CSVVWPRLADSYEQYF.

The chain is built from TRBV12-3 or TRBV12-4 and TRBJ2-6, with TRBD1 identical over 10 bases. The CDR3 consists of 16 residues. V lost 10 bases and J lost 0; bases outside the gene matches: 6. CDR3 nucleotide sequence: TGTGCCACTCGGACAGGGGGGAACTCTGGGGCCAACGTCCTGACTTTC. Translated: CATRTGGNSGANVLTF.

The chain carries TRBV7-2 and TRBJ2-3, with unresolved D. This CDR3 comprises 14 residues. The V and J ends lost 5 bases and 5 bases respectively, with 14 bases between them. CDR1 and CDR2 (germline): SGHTA, FQGNSA. Written as DNA, the CDR3 is TGTGCCAGCAGCCTGCTCCCCTCTAGAGATACGCAGTATTTT. It yields the protein CASSLLPSRDTQYF.

On this clonotype itself: One end of the junction is discordant with germline, which a read error may explain. The chain combines TRBV27 with TRBJ2-3; TRBD1 matches at 11 bases. This CDR3 region has 14 residues. CDR1 is MNHEY, CDR2 SMNVEV, per germline (reference sequence). The CDR3 region is CAGSLGQGAFTQYF. DNA for the CDR3: TGTGCCGGCAGTTTAGGACAGGGGGCGTTTACGCAGTATTTT.

This clonotype was recorded a few times. J is TRBJ2-5 and V is TRBV7-2; tentative D call: TRBD2 (7 bases). Trimming removed 2 bases at V and 2 bases at J, with 15 bases between. The CDR3 covers 16 residues. Germline CDR1 is SGHTA and CDR2 is FQGNSA. CDR3 bases: TGTGCCAGCAGCTTAAGTAGTAAGGGGGGGCAAGAGACCCAGTACTTC. This translates into CASSLSSKGGQETQYF.

The chain is built from TRBV6-1 and TRBJ1-5; D is unclear. Germline loops: CDR1 MNHNS, CDR2 SASEGT. The length of the CDR3 is 15 residues. V lost 3 bases and J 4 bases, leaving 13 bases between the germline ends. The CDR3 loop reads CASSDGLTFNQPQHF. CDR3 nucleotides: TGTGCCAGCAGTGATGGACTGACCTTTAATCAGCCCCAGCATTTT.

The CDR3 sequence is CASGPREALSGEETQYF. CDR3 nucleotide sequence: TGTGCTAGCGGACCAAGGGAGGCCTTGTCTGGTGAAGAGACCCAGTACTTC. The chain carries TRBV7-2 and TRBJ2-5, with a weak D call TRBD2 (6 bases). The CDR3 is 17 residues long. CDR1 SGHTA and CDR2 FQGNSA come from the germline V gene.

The chain combines TRBV6-2 or TRBV6-3 with TRBJ1-2, with 11 nucleotides matching TRBD1. The CDR3 spans 16 residues. Germline trimming cut 2 bases from V and 2 bases from J; bases unmatched to any gene: 4. Per the germline V gene, CDR1 is MNHEY and CDR2 is SVGEGT. In DNA form, the CDR3 reads TGTGCCAGCAGTTACGACCGGGACAGGGGGAACTATGGCTACACCTTC. Amino acid sequence: CASSYDRDRGNYGYTF.

The chain recombines TRBV28 with TRBJ2-3; TRBD2 agrees at 11 bases. Germline lookup yields CDR1 MDHEN and CDR2 SYDVKM. The J segment lost 1 base and the V segment lost 10 bases, leaving 10 bases of the junction unmatched. The CDR3 consists of 16 residues. This chain's CDR3 is CAISGRAYLGTDTQYF. The CDR3 coding sequence is TGTGCCATTAGCGGGAGGGCGTACCTCGGCACAGATACGCAGTATTTT.

This clonotype was seen repeatedly, ten times or more. The chain carries TRBV20-1 and TRBJ2-5; D may be TRBD1 (5 bases). The CDR3 has 14 amino acids. Germline assignment: CDR1 DFQATT and CDR2 SNEGSKA (reference sequence). The V gene lost 1 base and the J gene lost 1 base, with 10 bases spanning the gap. CDR3 loop: CSARGGAVQETQYF. CDR3 DNA sequence: TGCAGTGCTAGAGGTGGGGCAGTCCAAGAGACCCAGTACTTC.

The chain carries TRBV20-1 and TRBJ2-7; 8 nucleotides line up with TRBD1. J gave up 5 bases and V 6 bases, and 6 bases lay outside the gene matches. This CDR3 spans 12 amino acids. Germline V CDR1 and CDR2: DFQATT, SNEGSKA (reference sequence). Here the CDR3 DNA reads TGCAGTGCCGGGACAGGAAACCACGAGCAGTACTTC. Its translation: CSAGTGNHEQYF.

In its sample, this clonotype was seen a few times. This rearrangement joins TRBV18 to TRBJ1-1; 8 nucleotides match TRBD1. This CDR3 contains 13 residues. CDR1 and CDR2 from the germline V gene are KGHSH and LQKENI. The V and J ends lost 3 bases and 10 bases, in that order; junction bases with no gene match: 7. CDR3: CASSPDREWGAFF. Here the CDR3 DNA reads TGTGCCAGCTCACCGGACAGGGAGTGGGGAGCTTTCTTT.

This clonotype was seen a handful of times. J is TRBJ2-5 and V is TRBV18; D unresolved. The germline V gene has CDR1 KGHSH and CDR2 LQKENI. The CDR3 length is 15 residues. Trimming left V 6 bases short and J 1 base short, with 15 bases between. The CDR3 nucleotides read TGTGCCAGCTCCCCCATCGACGGAACCCAAGAGACCCAGTACTTC. The encoded protein is CASSPIDGTQETQYF.